The 5 T cell receptor beta chains below all came from one sample that was sequenced in a study of STAT3 mutations in large granular lymphocyte leukemia. Findings of the study overall: Every T-LGLL patient had at least one immunodominant TCRbeta clonotype.

These receptors' targets are unknown. The repertoire was sequenced with immunoSEQ multiplex PCR; TCRdb's copy has only in-frame clones and lacks some. The sample has about 7,800 clones, 91% seen once; the top ten hold 40% to 50%. The sequencing input was peripheral blood mononuclear cells. These receptors were collected from a man aged 50-59 years with T-cell large granular lymphocyte leukemia. Some clones in this sample may be carry-over from other donors' samples.

V and J are TRBV29-1 and TRBJ1-1, with D tentatively TRBD1 (6 bases). Trimming removed 6 bases at V and 11 bases at J, with 13 bases between. Germline CDR1 and CDR2: SQVTM and ANQGSEA. The CDR3 sequence is 10 residues long. CDR3 region: CSVQGNEAFF. DNA for the CDR3: TGCAGCGTACAGGGTAATGAGGCTTTCTTT.

In DNA, the CDR3 is TGCAGCGTCCCGTCGAGGACCCTAGGGAATAAGTATACGCAGTATTTT. It specifies CSVPSRTLGNKYTQYF. This chain connects TRBV29-1 to TRBJ2-3; D is ambiguous. The CDR3 is 16 amino acids. The V end lost 6 bases, the J end lost 7 bases, and 26 bases lay between the germline ends. Germline CDR1 SQVTM, CDR2 ANQGSEA.

The chain joins TRBV6-1 to TRBJ2-7; 12 nucleotides match TRBD1. The CDR3 spans 14 residues. The junction had 2 bases not matched to a gene; V was cut back by 2 bases and J by 6 bases. CDR1 and CDR2 (germline): MNHNS, SASEGT. CDR3 protein: CASSERDRGREQYF. The CDR3 bases are TGTGCCAGCAGTGAAAGGGACAGGGGGCGCGAGCAGTACTTC.

This clone was seen once. The chain has TRBV6-5 and TRBJ2-1, with TRBD1 identical over 9 bases. The V segment lost 2 bases and the J segment 6 bases; nucleotides outside the gene matches: 8. Germline lookup yields CDR1 MNHEY and CDR2 SVGAGI. This CDR3 is 16 amino acids long. CDR3 nucleotide sequence: TGTGCCAGCAGTTACCAGCCGGGACAGGGTCTCAATGAGCAGTTCTTC. The encoded protein is CASSYQPGQGLNEQFF.

J is TRBJ2-2 and V is TRBV11-2, with 7 bases aligning to TRBD2. With V trimmed by 1 base and J by 1 base, 3 bases remained unmatched. CDR1 SGHAT and CDR2 FQNNGV come from the germline V gene. The CDR3 is made up of 16 amino acids. CDR3 residues: CASSLVWGGNTGELFF. DNA for the CDR3: TGTGCCAGCAGCTTAGTTTGGGGGGGGAACACCGGGGAGCTGTTTTTT.